This section outlines one TCR beta chain sequence together with its context. Its specificity is unknown. Per the germline V gene, CDR1 is LNHDA and CDR2 is SQIVND (reference sequence). CDR3 size: 14 residues. The entry originates in a study of CXCR3-negative and CXCR3-positive naive CD8 T cells. Points from the study as a whole: Both naive subsets had comparably high diversity; memory CD8+ cells much lower. Both naive subsets carried similar amounts of surface CD5, so TCR strength was inferred from TRB CDR3 properties. Memory cells showed distinct TRBV-TRBJ patterns, while the two naive subsets matched.

Via 5' RACE with UMI labels, TRB cDNA libraries were prepared. TCRdb re-called the 5' RACE reads; every CDR3 protein appears as one record, without DNA. Its clone listing holds about 120,000 distinct CDR3 sequences. The chain links TRBV19 to TRBJ1-5; TCRdb picks TRBD1, but there is no DNA to check that call. The receptor's source is a human donor in good health. Some clones in this sample may be carry-over from other donors' samples. The sequencing sample was made of naive CXCR3- CD8+ T cells from blood. Subset denoted: CD45RO-CCR7+CD27+CD95- naive CD8+ T cells lacking CXCR3 (TNR3-). CDR3 region: CASSIGTVNQPQHF.